Here is one T cell receptor (beta chain) with its context. Trimming removed 2 bases at V and 11 bases at J, with 12 bases between. The CDR3 has 12 residues. Per germline, CDR1 MDHEN and CDR2 SYDVKM. This sample is drawn from a study of control samples from healthy donors and cancer patients. Here immunoSEQ multiplex PCR was the method, and the copy in TCRdb shows in-frame clones only, minus some. The data hold more than 90,000 clones, with around 89% observed a single time. This clonotype originated in a young man in good health. Material: blood. The chain combines TRBV28 with TRBJ1-2; D unresolved. This CDR3 reads CASSLRVSGYTF. In DNA, the CDR3 is TGTGCCAGCAGTTTAAGGGTTTCTGGTTACACCTTC.